The next 10 T cell receptor beta chains were all read from a single sample in a study of T cell changes during pregnancy in multiple sclerosis. Assay: immunoSEQ multiplex PCR; the TCRdb copy retains only in-frame clones and omits some. The sample holds roughly 42,000 clones, roughly nine tenths seen once. Sequenced here: CD4+ T cells from peripheral blood mononuclear cells, sampled before pregnancy. The source is a female donor with multiple sclerosis, enrolled in a pregnancy study.

V usage is TRBV7-2 and J usage is TRBJ1-1; D unresolved. V was clipped by 3 bases and J by 3 bases, with 8 bases between them. The CDR3 totals 13 residues. Germline assignment: CDR1 SGHTA and CDR2 FQGNSA. The CDR3 DNA reads TGTGCCAGCAGCTTCGGCGGTTACACTGAAGCTTTCTTT. Amino acids: CASSFGGYTEAFF. The whole variable domain, filled in from reference TRBV7-2 and TRBJ1-1, reads GAGVSQSPSNKVTEKGKDVELRCDPISGHTALYWYRQSLGQGLEFLIYFQGNSAPDKSGLPSDRFSAERTGGSVSTLTIQRTQQEDSAVYLCASSFGGYTEAFFGQGTRLTVV.

The chain couples TRBV6-5 to TRBJ2-7, with D possibly TRBD1 on 5 matching bases. V lost 7 bases and J lost 5, with 18 bases in between. Germline values: CDR1 MNHEY, CDR2 SVGAGI. The CDR3 runs 14 residues. The CDR3, as DNA: TGTGCCAGCACCCCGCAGGGCTTTAGCCACGAGCAGTACTTC. Protein: CASTPQGFSHEQYF.

This chain joins TRBV20-1 and TRBJ1-6; tentatively, D is TRBD1 (5 bases). From germline, CDR1 is DFQATT and CDR2 SNEGSKA (reference sequence). This CDR3 is 11 amino acids long. Trimming pared 3 bases from V and 18 bases from J, leaving 15 bases between. The DNA for the CDR3 is TGCAGTGCTAGGGGGGGTCAAGTCCCCCACTTT. Translating gives CSARGGQVPHF.

The V and J genes are TRBV30 and TRBJ1-2; 7 positions agree with TRBD1. The CDR3 totals 13 residues. J lost 5 bases, V lost 1 base, and 4 bases had no gene match. Germline-derived CDR1 and CDR2 are GTSNPN and SVGIG (reference sequence). CDR3 residues: CAWSGQGVYGYTF. The CDR3 region has the DNA TGTGCCTGGAGTGGCCAGGGGGTATATGGCTACACCTTC. Complete variable domain (other parts from reference TRBV30 and TRBJ1-2): SQTIHQWPATLVQPVGSPLSLECTVEGTSNPNLYWYRQAAGRGLQLLFYSVGIGQISSEVPQNLSASRPQDRQFILSSKKLLLSDSGFYLCAWSGQGVYGYTFGSGTRLTVV.

The chain is built from TRBV25-1 and TRBJ2-5; TRBD2 might be the D (5 bases). This CDR3 has 16 amino acids. V lost 3 bases and J lost 1, with 15 bases in between. Germline V gives CDR1 MGHDK, CDR2 SYGVNS. The CDR3: CASSDSRGNFQETQYF. The CDR3 DNA follows: TGTGCCAGCAGTGATAGTCGGGGTAATTTCCAAGAGACCCAGTACTTC.

This clone was detected a few times. This sequence joins TRBV9 and TRBJ1-1; 7 bases agree with TRBD1. Germline V gene sequence: CDR1 SGDLS, CDR2 YYNGEE. The CDR3 runs to 14 residues. The V segment lost 3 bases and the J segment 4 bases; nucleotides outside the gene matches: 6. The CDR3 DNA reads as TGTGCCAGCAGCGACACAGGGGTGATCACTGAAGCTTTCTTT. This gives the protein CASSDTGVITEAFF.

This chain links TRBV9 with TRBJ2-7, with TRBD1 as a possible D gene (5 bases). Germline V CDR1 and CDR2: SGDLS, YYNGEE. V lost 0 bases to trimming and J lost 3 bases, with 10 bases between them. This CDR3 spans 14 amino acids. The CDR3 bases are TGTGCCAGCAGCGTAGATTCAGGGTTCTACGAGCAGTACTTC. This gives the protein CASSVDSGFYEQYF.

The rearrangement links TRBV7-3 to TRBJ2-2; 13 bases fit TRBD2. The CDR3 contains 18 residues. After removal of 0 bases from V and 6 bases from J, the junction contained 7 bases not matched to a gene. CDR1 and CDR2 (germline): SGHTA, FQGTGA. CDR3 DNA: TGTGCCAGCAGCTTAACCCACGGACTAGCGGGGGAACCCGGGGAGCTGTTTTTT. Residues: CASSLTHGLAGEPGELFF.

This clone was counted a single time. This chain joins TRBV7-2 and TRBJ1-2; no reliable D call. V lost 2 bases and J 6 bases, leaving 10 bases between the germline ends. This CDR3 is 13 amino acids long. The V gene's germline CDR1 is SGHTA and CDR2 FQGNSA. CDR3 in DNA: TGTGCCAGCAGCTTATTATTCCGGGATGGCTACACCTTC. Amino acid sequence: CASSLLFRDGYTF.

The chain joins TRBV7-2 to TRBJ2-5, with 10 bases fitting TRBD1. J gave up 0 bases and V 0 bases, and 1 base lay outside the gene matches. This CDR3 contains 16 residues. Germline V lookup: CDR1 SGHTA, CDR2 FQGNSA. CDR3 bases: TGTGCCAGCAGCTTAGCCGGGACAGGGGACCAAGAGACCCAGTACTTC. Protein sequence: CASSLAGTGDQETQYF.